The 18 T cell receptor beta chains below were found in one sample sequenced in a study of cytomegalovirus exposure and HLA in healthy donors (dated by TCRdb to about 2017). The library came from the immunoSEQ multiplex PCR assay. TCRdb took over this immuneACCESS table, retaining in-frame rearrangements with V and J assigned. Such tables are incomplete; in checked studies, under half of the missing clones stem from an unresolved V gene, and the remainder is unexplained. The sample table lists about 140,000 clones, 85% to 90% of them with a count of one. 7.5% to 9% of the sample belongs to the ten largest clones. The sequenced sample was PBMCs. The source is a man aged 18-30 years in good health and CMV-seropositive.

The chain is built from TRBV9 and TRBJ2-1, with D unresolved. Trimming stripped 2 bases from V and 5 bases from J, with 11 bases between. The CDR3 length is 14 residues. Germline V gene lookup returns CDR1 SGDLS and CDR2 YYNGEE. The CDR3 DNA reads TGTGCCAGCAGCGTCGGTCAATCCAACAATGAGCAGTTCTTC. Translated: CASSVGQSNNEQFF.

The chain carries TRBV4-1 and TRBJ2-2; 10 bases match TRBD2. CDR3 length: 18 residues. V was pared by 4 bases and J by 6 bases, with 14 bases of the junction left unmatched. Germline loops: CDR1 MGHRA, CDR2 YSYEKL. CDR3 nucleotides: TGCGCCAGCAGCCGCCCGGAGCTACTAGCGGGACACGCCGGGGAGCTGTTTTTT. Its translation is CASSRPELLAGHAGELFF.

V is TRBV11-3 and J is TRBJ2-2; a weak D match, TRBD1 (6 bases). Germline CDR1 reads SGHNT; CDR2 reads YENEEA. This CDR3 is 14 amino acids long. V was trimmed by 0 bases and J by 7 bases, leaving 9 bases between them. The CDR3 DNA reads as TGTGCCAGCAGCTTAGACAGGGGCGGCGGGGAGCTGTTTTTT. Protein product: CASSLDRGGGELFF.

The chain joins TRBV21-1 to TRBJ1-1; TRBD1, as called in the table, went unchecked against the DNA. TRBV21-1 is shown as a pseudogene. CDR3 size: 15 residues. The CDR3 DNA reads TGTGCCAGCAGCAAAGCGGGCAGGGTTTTCTTTGAAGCTTTCTTT. It specifies CASSKAGRVFFEAFF.

This chain uses TRBV6-5 with TRBJ2-3; unclear D gene. V was shortened by 0 bases and J by 6 bases, with 10 bases between the two germline ends. CDR3 length: 14 amino acids. CDR1 is MNHEY, CDR2 SVGAGI, per germline. The CDR3 region is CASSYSPRVDTQYF. CDR3 nucleotide sequence: TGTGCCAGCAGTTACTCGCCACGAGTTGATACGCAGTATTTT.

The V gene is TRBV29-1, the J gene TRBJ2-4; D perhaps matches TRBD2 (6 bases). Per germline, CDR1 SQVTM and CDR2 ANQGSEA. Trimming stripped 5 bases from V and 0 bases from J, with 8 bases between. The CDR3 spans 13 residues. CDR3 DNA: TGCAGCGTTTCGGGAGTAGCCAAAAACATTCAGTACTTC. Its protein is CSVSGVAKNIQYF.

This clone has a handful of counts. The gene calls are TRBV7-9 and TRBJ1-6; D possibly corresponds to TRBD1 (6 bases). Germline CDR1 reads SEHNR; CDR2 reads FQNEAQ (reference sequence). Between the trimmed V and J ends, which lost 8 bases and 7 bases, there was a span of 9 bases. CDR3 size: 12 residues. The CDR3 spells CASGGQNSPLHF. The CDR3, as DNA: TGTGCCAGCGGAGGACAGAATTCACCCCTCCACTTT.

The rearrangement uses TRBV9 and TRBJ1-1, with unresolved D. The germline CDR1 and CDR2 sequences are SGDLS and YYNGEE. This CDR3 contains 13 residues. Between the trimmed V and J ends, which lost 0 bases and 6 bases, there was a span of 9 bases. This CDR3 is CASSVGVSPEAFF. The DNA of the CDR3 is TGTGCCAGCAGCGTAGGAGTATCTCCTGAAGCTTTCTTT.

With respect to this clone: The sample contains more than one DNA sequence encoding this CDR3. The V call is TRBV9, the J call TRBJ2-7, with 11 nucleotides matching TRBD2. The germline V gene has CDR1 SGDLS and CDR2 YYNGEE. The CDR3 runs to 14 residues. Losses at the gene ends were 2 bases for V and 3 bases for J; bases not matched to a gene: 1. The CDR3 coding sequence is TGTGCCAGCAGCGTTAGCGGGGGGGGCTACGAGCAGTACTTC. This encodes CASSVSGGGYEQYF.

In DNA form, the CDR3 reads TGTGCCAGCAGTTCACCGACAGGGCCTAGTGATGAGCAGTTCTTC. Residues: CASSSPTGPSDEQFF. The chain is built from TRBV2 and TRBJ2-1; 7 nucleotides agree with TRBD1. Germline CDR1 SNHLY, CDR2 FYNNEI. CDR3 length: 15 residues. After removal of 5 bases from V and 8 bases from J, the junction contained 12 bases not matched to a gene.

The chain recombines TRBV18 with TRBJ2-1, with a tentative D call TRBD2 (6 bases). V shed 3 bases and J shed 6 bases, with 15 bases lying between them. CDR3 length: 15 residues. The germline V gene encodes CDR1 KGHSH and CDR2 LQKENI. The CDR3 loop reads CASSPGTARINEQFF. In DNA, the CDR3 is TGTGCCAGCTCACCGGGGACTGCCCGGATCAATGAGCAGTTCTTC.

DNA of the CDR3: TGTGCCACCGCGACAGGGACCTATGGCTACACCTTC. It specifies CATATGTYGYTF. This sequence joins TRBV10-3 and TRBJ1-2, with 7 nucleotides matching TRBD1. The CDR3 has 12 residues. Germline trimming cut 10 bases from V and 4 bases from J; bases unmatched to any gene: 6. Germline V CDR1 and CDR2: ENHRY, SYGVKD.

The rearrangement uses TRBV11-2 and TRBJ2-1; 9 bases line up with TRBD2. The CDR3 totals 16 residues. The trim removed 5 bases at V and 4 bases at J, leaving 9 bases unmatched. CDR1 and CDR2 from the germline V gene are SGHAT and FQNNGV. CDR3 amino acids: CASSQNPGLAYNEQFF. The CDR3 DNA reads as TGTGCCAGCAGCCAAAACCCGGGACTAGCTTACAATGAGCAGTTCTTC.

This clone was counted only a few times. The chain carries TRBV5-1 and TRBJ2-2, with a weak D call TRBD2 (5 bases). The CDR3 sequence is 14 residues long. Trimming took off 3 bases at V and 4 bases at J, with 10 bases between the two ends. Per the germline V gene, CDR1 is SGHRS and CDR2 is YFSETQ. The chain's CDR3 is CASSWELPTGELFF. For the CDR3, the DNA is TGCGCCAGCAGCTGGGAGTTGCCCACCGGGGAGCTGTTTTTT. Combining the CDR3 with reference TRBV5-1 and TRBJ2-2 gives the whole variable domain KAGVTQTPRYLIKTRGQQVTLSCSPISGHRSVSWYQQTPGQGLQFLFEYFSETQRNKGNFPGRFSGRQFSNSRSEMNVSTLELGDSALYLCASSWELPTGELFFGEGSRLTVL.

This clone occurred a few times. The chain combines TRBV21-1 with TRBJ2-7; whether TRBD1, the table's D call, matches the DNA was not checked. TRBV21-1 is a pseudogene. The CDR3 is made up of 14 amino acids. CDR3 nucleotide sequence: TGTGCCAGCAGCACAGGACAGAACCTCTACGAGCAGTACTTC. Translation: CASSTGQNLYEQYF.

The gene calls are TRBV6-1 and TRBJ1-1, with D uncertain. The CDR3 spans 16 residues. Germline V gene lookup returns CDR1 MNHNS and CDR2 SASEGT. Between the trimmed V and J ends, which lost 4 bases and 1 base, there was a span of 16 bases. The CDR3 DNA reads as TGTGCCAGCAGTGCCTTCCTGGGAGAGGGGAACACTGAAGCTTTCTTT. Translation gives CASSAFLGEGNTEAFF.

This clone has more than one count but fewer than ten. J is TRBJ1-2 and V is TRBV7-9; tentatively, D is TRBD1 (5 bases). Germline assignment: CDR1 SEHNR and CDR2 FQNEAQ (reference sequence). The V and J ends lost 7 bases and 4 bases respectively, with 13 bases between them. The CDR3 has 13 amino acids. The CDR3 region has the DNA TGTGCCAGCAACCCGTCCGGGGGCTATGGCTACACCTTC. Translating gives CASNPSGGYGYTF.

This rearrangement joins TRBV6-1 to TRBJ2-7, with 8 bases that match TRBD1. The CDR3 loop spans 14 amino acids. V shed 3 bases, J shed 2 bases, and the junction held 3 bases outside the gene matches. Germline V CDR1 and CDR2: MNHNS, SASEGT. CDR3 bases: TGTGCCAGCAGTGACTTGGACAGGGCCTACGAGCAGTACTTC. Encoded protein: CASSDLDRAYEQYF.